This T cell receptor (beta chain) was obtained from a study of CD8+CD57+ T cells in acquired aplastic anemia. Whole-study context: Sorted CD4+ and CD8+ cell DNA averaged approximately 3 ug.

Patients selected for sequencing had displayed CD8+CD57+ cell expansion by flow cytometry. The diagnosis in all patients was severe acquired aplastic anemia. Patients were untreated when blood was sampled. The CDR3 sequence is 15 residues long. Germline values: CDR1 LNHDA, CDR2 SQIVND (reference sequence). The V end lost 7 bases, the J end lost 6 bases, and 18 bases lay between the germline ends. It was genomic DNA that served as the template for profiling TCR beta VDJ and CDR3. TCRdb reprocessed the reads with MiXCR, giving one entry per CDR3 protein. This table has around 150,000 distinct CDR3 sequences, 71% appearing once. Concerning this clonotype: Its antigen is unidentified.

Broader study findings: Shared by patients and controls, approximately 29 CD8+ CDR3s were abundant in patients.

The origin of this receptor is a human donor with aplastic anemia. The chain is built from TRBV19 and TRBJ2-2; D may correspond to TRBD1 or TRBD2 (7 bases each). Sequencing used sorted CD4+, CD8+, or CD8+CD57+ T cells (not recorded which) from PBMCs. The CDR3 region has the DNA TGTGCCAGTAACCTGAAGGCAGGGGGGGCCGGGGAGCTGTTTTTT. Residues: CASNLKAGGAGELFF.